This section outlines one TCR beta chain sequence together with its context. What it binds is not known. Germline-derived CDR1 and CDR2 are MNHEY and SVGAGI. V was trimmed by 4 bases and J by 0 bases, leaving 15 bases between them. This CDR3 has 16 residues. Data came from immunoSEQ multiplex PCR; TCRdb stores just in-frame clones and leaves some out. The repertoire holds about 590,000 clones, with nearly 97% as singletons. Positively selected for CCR7, the CD45RO-negative cells used as naive CD8 cells excluded terminally differentiated effector memory CD45RA+ cells. This specimen comes from a study of shared clonotypes between healthy human individuals. Study outcomes and limitations: Represented genetic and exposure-history diversity was restricted by having few donors.

Sequencing was done on a sample of naive CD8+ T cells sorted from blood. The chain uses TRBV6-5 and TRBJ1-2; D is perhaps TRBD1 (5 bases). This sequence originates from a woman in her 30s in good health. The CDR3 loop reads CASSFTGETPNYGYTF. CDR3 bases: TGTGCCAGCAGTTTTACAGGAGAGACTCCTAACTATGGCTACACCTTC.